Described below is a single T cell receptor (beta chain) sequence and its context. This CDR3 has 14 residues. Unmatched junction bases numbered 6, after V lost 7 bases and J lost 5 bases. Per the germline V gene, CDR1 is MDHEN and CDR2 is SYDVKM. This record comes from a study of blood T cell repertoires in COVID-19. In the study overall: The United States, Italy and Spain were the sources of the acute and convalescent COVID-19 samples. The cDNA or gDNA used as material had been derived from T cells, B-cell-depleted T cells, or PBMCs.

Authors' methods: Reference gene primer amplification gave estimated nucleated cell counts. Some clones are missing from TCRdb's copy, which holds only in-frame ones; the method was immunoSEQ multiplex PCR. V, J and clone size are taken as reported in that table, and D and trimming were inferred from the DNA itself. The sample shows about 240,000 clones, about nine tenths of them seen only once. The receptor was isolated from a man aged 60 to 75 with acute or convalescent COVID-19. V gene TRBV28 combines with J gene TRBJ1-4; 8 bases fit TRBD1. The sequenced sample consisted of peripheral blood. The CDR3 region is CASNIRQGNEKLFF. The DNA of the CDR3 is TGTGCCAGCAACATAAGACAGGGGAATGAAAAACTGTTTTTT.